This T cell receptor beta chain was profiled in a study of cytomegalovirus exposure and HLA in healthy donors. Overall study results and limits: Researchers reported in a later analysis that common viral pathogens appeared linked to several top clusters.

About this clone: Its target is unknown. Other nucleotide sequences from this sample produce the same CDR3.

This CDR3 region has 16 residues. V was shortened by 5 bases and J by 0 bases, with 16 bases between the two germline ends. Germline CDR1 and CDR2: SGDLS and YYNGEE. PCR was performed using 60 Vbeta and 13 Jbeta primers. Data came from immunoSEQ multiplex PCR; TCRdb stores just in-frame clones and leaves some out. Here the sample spans 59,000 or so clones, 85% to 90% being singletons. The sequence derives from a female donor in good health and CMV-seronegative. The chain uses TRBV9 and TRBJ2-3; possible D gene TRBD2, 6 bases. Sequenced input: PBMCs. The CDR3 sequence: CASSETPGLSTDTQYF. CDR3 bases: TGTGCCAGCAGTGAGACCCCGGGACTCAGCACAGATACGCAGTATTTT.